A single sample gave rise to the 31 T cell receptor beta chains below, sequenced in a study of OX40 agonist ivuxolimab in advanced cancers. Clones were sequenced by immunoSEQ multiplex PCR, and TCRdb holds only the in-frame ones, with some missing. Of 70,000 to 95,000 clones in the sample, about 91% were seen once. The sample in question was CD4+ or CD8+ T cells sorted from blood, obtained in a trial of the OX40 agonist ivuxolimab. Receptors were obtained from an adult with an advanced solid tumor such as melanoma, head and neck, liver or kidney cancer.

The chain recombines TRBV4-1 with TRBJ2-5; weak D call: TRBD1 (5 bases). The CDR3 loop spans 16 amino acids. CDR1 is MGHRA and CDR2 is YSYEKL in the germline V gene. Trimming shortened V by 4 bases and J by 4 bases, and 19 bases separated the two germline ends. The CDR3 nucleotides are TGCGCCAGCAGCCCAGGGATTGTTGGAGCTGGAGAGACCCAGTACTTC. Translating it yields CASSPGIVGAGETQYF.

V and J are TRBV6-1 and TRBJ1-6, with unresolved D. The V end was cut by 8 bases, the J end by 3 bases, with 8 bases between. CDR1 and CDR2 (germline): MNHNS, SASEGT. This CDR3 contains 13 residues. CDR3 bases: TGTGCCAGCGCCGACAACTATAATTCACCCCTCCACTTT. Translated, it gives CASADNYNSPLHF.

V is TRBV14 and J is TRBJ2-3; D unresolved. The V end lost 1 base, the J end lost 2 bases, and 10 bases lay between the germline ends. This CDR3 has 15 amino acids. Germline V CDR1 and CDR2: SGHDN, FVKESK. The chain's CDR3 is CASSQVSGYTDTQYF. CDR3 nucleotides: TGTGCCAGCAGCCAAGTGTCTGGATACACAGATACGCAGTATTTT.

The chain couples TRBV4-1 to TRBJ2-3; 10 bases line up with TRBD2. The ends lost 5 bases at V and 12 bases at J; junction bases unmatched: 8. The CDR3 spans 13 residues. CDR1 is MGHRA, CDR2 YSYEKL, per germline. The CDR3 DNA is TGCGCCAGCAGCAGGCAGCTAGCGGGAGATCAGTATTTT. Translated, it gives CASSRQLAGDQYF.

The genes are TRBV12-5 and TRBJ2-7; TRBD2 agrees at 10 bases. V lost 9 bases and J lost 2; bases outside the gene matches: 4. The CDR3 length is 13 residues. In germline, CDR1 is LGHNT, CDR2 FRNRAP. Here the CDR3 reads CASPLAGPYEQYF. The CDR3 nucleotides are TGTGCTAGCCCACTAGCGGGACCCTACGAGCAGTACTTC. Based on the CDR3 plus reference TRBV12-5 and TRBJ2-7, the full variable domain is DARVTQTPRHKVTEMGQEVTMRCQPILGHNTVFWYRQTMMQGLELLAYFRNRAPLDDSGMPKDRFSAEMPDATLATLKIQPSEPRDSAVYFCASPLAGPYEQYFGPGTRLTVT.

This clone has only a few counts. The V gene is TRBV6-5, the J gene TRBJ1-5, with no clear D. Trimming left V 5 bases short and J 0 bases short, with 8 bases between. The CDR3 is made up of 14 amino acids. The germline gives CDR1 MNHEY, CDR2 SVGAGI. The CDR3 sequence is CASSRTDSNQPQHF. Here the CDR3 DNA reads TGTGCCAGCAGTCGGACGGATAGCAATCAGCCCCAGCATTTT.

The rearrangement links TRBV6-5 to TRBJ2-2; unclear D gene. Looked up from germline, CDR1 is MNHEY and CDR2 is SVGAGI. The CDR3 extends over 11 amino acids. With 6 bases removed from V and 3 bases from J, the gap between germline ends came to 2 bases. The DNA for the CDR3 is TGTGCCAGCAGCCACACCGGGGAGCTGTTTTTT. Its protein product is CASSHTGELFF.

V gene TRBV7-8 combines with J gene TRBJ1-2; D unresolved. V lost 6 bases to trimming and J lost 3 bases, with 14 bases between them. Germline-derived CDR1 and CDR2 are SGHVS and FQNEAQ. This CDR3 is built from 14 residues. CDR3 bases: TGTGCCAGCAGTTCGACCTCGGGCTACTATGGCTACACCTTC. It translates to CASSSTSGYYGYTF.

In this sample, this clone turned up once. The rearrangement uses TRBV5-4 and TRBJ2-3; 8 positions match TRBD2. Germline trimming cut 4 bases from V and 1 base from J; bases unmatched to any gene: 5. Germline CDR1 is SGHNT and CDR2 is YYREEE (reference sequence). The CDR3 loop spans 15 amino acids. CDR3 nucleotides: TGTGCCAGCAGCCCTGGGACTAGTGGCACAGATACGCAGTATTTT. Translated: CASSPGTSGTDTQYF. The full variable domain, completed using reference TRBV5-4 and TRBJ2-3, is ETGVTQSPTHLIKTRGQQVTLRCSSQSGHNTVSWYQQALGQGPQFIFQYYREEENGRGNFPPRFSGLQFPNYSSELNVNALELDDSALYLCASSPGTSGTDTQYFGPGTRLTVL.

The CDR3 here is CASTGTGGYEQYF. Written as DNA, the CDR3 is TGTGCCAGCACCGGGACAGGGGGCTACGAGCAGTACTTC. The chain has TRBV11-1 and TRBJ2-7; TRBD1 matches at 11 bases. Germline values: CDR1 SGHAT, CDR2 FQDESV (reference sequence). V shed 7 bases, J shed 3 bases, and the junction held 2 bases outside the gene matches. The CDR3 sequence is 13 residues long.

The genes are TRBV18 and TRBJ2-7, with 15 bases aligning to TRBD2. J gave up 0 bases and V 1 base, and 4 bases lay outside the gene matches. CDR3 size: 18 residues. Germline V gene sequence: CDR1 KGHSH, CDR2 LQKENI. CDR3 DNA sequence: TGTGCCAGCTCACCACGAGGACTAGCGGGAGGGAGCTCCTACGAGCAGTACTTC. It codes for CASSPRGLAGGSSYEQYF.

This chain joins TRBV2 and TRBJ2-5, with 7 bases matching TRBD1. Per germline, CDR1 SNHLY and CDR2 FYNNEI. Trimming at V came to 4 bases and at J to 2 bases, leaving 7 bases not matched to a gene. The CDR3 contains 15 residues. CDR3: CASSGQGKIQETQYF. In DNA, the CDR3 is TGTGCCAGCAGTGGACAGGGCAAAATACAAGAGACCCAGTACTTC. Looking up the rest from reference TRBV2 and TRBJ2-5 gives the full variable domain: EPEVTQTPSHQVTQMGQEVILRCVPISNHLYFYWYRQILGQKVEFLVSFYNNEISEKSEIFDDQFSVERPDGSNFTLKIRSTKLEDSAMYFCASSGQGKIQETQYFGPGTRLLVL.

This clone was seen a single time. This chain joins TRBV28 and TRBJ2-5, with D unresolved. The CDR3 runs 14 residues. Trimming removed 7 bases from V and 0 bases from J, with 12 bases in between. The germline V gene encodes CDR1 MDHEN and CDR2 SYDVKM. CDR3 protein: CASNPPGHQETQYF. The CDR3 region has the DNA TGTGCCAGCAACCCTCCCGGCCACCAAGAGACCCAGTACTTC. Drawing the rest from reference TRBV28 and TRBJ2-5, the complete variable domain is DVKVTQSSRYLVKRTGEKVFLECVQDMDHENMFWYRQDPGLGLRLIYFSYDVKMKEKGDIPEGYSVSREKKERFSLILESASTNQTSMYLCASNPPGHQETQYFGPGTRLLVL.

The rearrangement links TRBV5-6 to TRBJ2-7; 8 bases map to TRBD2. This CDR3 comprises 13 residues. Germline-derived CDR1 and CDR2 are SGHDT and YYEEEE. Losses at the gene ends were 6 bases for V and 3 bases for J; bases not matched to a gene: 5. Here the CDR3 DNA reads TGTGCCAGCAACCCGGGACTAGGCTACGAGCAGTACTTC. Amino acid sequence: CASNPGLGYEQYF.

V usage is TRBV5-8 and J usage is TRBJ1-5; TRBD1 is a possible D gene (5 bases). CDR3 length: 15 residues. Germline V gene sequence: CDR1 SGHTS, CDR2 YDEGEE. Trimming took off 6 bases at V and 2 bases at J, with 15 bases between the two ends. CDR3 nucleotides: TGTGCCAGCATAGGTGGGGGACGGGGCAATCAGCCCCAGCATTTT. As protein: CASIGGGRGNQPQHF.

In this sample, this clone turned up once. The CDR3 region is CASSALGLGEQYF. CDR3 nucleotides: TGTGCCAGCAGCGCCCTCGGGCTGGGGGAGCAGTACTTC. The chain combines TRBV9 with TRBJ2-7; no firm D call. The V end was cut by 3 bases, the J end by 7 bases, with 14 bases between. There are 13 residues in the CDR3. CDR1 is SGDLS and CDR2 is YYNGEE in the germline V gene.

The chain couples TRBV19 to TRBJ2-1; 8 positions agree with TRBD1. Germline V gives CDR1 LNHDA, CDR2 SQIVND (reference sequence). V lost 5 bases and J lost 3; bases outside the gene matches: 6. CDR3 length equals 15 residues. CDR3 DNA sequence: TGTGCCAGTAGTTCCCGGACAGGGTTCTACAATGAGCAGTTCTTC. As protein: CASSSRTGFYNEQFF.

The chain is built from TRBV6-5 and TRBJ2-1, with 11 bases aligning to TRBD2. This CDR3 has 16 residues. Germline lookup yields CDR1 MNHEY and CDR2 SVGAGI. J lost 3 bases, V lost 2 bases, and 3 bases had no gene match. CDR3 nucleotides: TGTGCCAGCAGTTACACTAGCGGGAGAGGCTACAATGAGCAGTTCTTC. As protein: CASSYTSGRGYNEQFF.

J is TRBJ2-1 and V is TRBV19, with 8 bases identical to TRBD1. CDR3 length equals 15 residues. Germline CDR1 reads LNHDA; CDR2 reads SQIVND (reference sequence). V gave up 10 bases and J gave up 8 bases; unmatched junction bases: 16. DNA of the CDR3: TGTGCCACCGAGTCCGGGACAGGCCGGTTAGATGAGCAGTTCTTC. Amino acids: CATESGTGRLDEQFF.

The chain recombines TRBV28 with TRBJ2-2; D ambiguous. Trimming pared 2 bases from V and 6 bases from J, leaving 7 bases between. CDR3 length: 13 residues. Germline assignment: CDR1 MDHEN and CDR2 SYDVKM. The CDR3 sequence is CASSLVVPGELFF. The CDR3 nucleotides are TGTGCCAGCAGTTTAGTAGTACCCGGGGAGCTGTTTTTT.

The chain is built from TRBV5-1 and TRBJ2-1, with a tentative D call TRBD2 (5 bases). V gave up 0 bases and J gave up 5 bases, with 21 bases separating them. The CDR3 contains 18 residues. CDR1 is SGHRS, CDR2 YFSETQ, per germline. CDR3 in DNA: TGCGCCAGCAGCTTGGAAATCCTAGCAGGAGATTTAAACAATGAGCAGTTCTTC. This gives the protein CASSLEILAGDLNNEQFF.

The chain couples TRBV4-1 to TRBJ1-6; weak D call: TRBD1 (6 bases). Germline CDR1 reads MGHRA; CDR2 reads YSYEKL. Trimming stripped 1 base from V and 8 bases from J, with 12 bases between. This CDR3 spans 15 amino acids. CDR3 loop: CASSQVQGSDSPLHF. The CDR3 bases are TGCGCCAGCAGCCAAGTACAGGGCTCTGATTCACCCCTCCACTTT.

DNA for the CDR3: TGTGCCAGCAGCTTGGGACAGGGTTTCGGCTACACCTTC. Its protein product is CASSLGQGFGYTF. The chain couples TRBV5-6 to TRBJ1-2, with TRBD1 matching over 7 bases. The CDR3 sequence is 13 residues long. Trimming took 0 bases from V and 8 from J; bases not matched to a gene: 4. The V gene's germline CDR1 is SGHDT and CDR2 YYEEEE.

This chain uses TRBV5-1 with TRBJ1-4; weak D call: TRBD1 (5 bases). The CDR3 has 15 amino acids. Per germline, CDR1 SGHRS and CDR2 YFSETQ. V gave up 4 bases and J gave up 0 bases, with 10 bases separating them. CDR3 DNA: TGCGCCAGCAGCAGGACACTTACAACTAATGAAAAACTGTTTTTT. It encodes CASSRTLTTNEKLFF.

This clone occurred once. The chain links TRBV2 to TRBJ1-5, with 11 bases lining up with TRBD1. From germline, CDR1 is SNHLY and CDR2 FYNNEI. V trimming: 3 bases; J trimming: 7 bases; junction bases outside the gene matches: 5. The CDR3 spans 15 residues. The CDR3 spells CASSDGQGAEQPQHF. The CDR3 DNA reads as TGTGCCAGCAGTGATGGACAGGGGGCTGAGCAGCCCCAGCATTTT.

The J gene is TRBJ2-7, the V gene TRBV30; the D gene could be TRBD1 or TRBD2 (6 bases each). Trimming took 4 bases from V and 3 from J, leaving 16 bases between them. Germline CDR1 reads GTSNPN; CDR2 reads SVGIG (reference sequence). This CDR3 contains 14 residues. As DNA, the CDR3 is TGTGCCTGGAAGCCCAGGGGACTGGGCTACGAGCAGTACTTC. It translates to CAWKPRGLGYEQYF.

The CDR3: CASSKKEGPTEAFF. DNA for the CDR3: TGTGCCAGCAGCAAAAAGGAGGGTCCCACTGAAGCTTTCTTT. The chain has TRBV21-1 and TRBJ1-1. TRBV21-1 is a listed pseudogene. The CDR3 consists of 14 residues.

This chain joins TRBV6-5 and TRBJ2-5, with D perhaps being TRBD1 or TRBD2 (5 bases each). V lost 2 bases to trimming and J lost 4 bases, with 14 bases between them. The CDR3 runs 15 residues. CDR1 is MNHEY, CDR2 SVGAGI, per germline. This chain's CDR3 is CASSYGEGLGETQYF. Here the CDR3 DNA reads TGTGCCAGCAGTTACGGCGAGGGGCTAGGAGAGACCCAGTACTTC.

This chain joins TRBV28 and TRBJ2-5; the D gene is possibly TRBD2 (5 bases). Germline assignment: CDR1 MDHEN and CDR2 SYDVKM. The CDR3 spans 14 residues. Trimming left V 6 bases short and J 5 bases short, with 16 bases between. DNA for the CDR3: TGTGCCAGCAGCCGAGGGTGGGCTGAGGAGACCCAGTACTTC. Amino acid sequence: CASSRGWAEETQYF.

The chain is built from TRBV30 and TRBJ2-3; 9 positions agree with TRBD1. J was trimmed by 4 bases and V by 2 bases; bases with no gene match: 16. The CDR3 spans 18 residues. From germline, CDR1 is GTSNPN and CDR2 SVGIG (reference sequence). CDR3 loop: CAWSLTRTPGQGPDTQYF. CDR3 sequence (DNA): TGTGCCTGGAGTCTTACAAGAACCCCGGGACAGGGTCCAGATACGCAGTATTTT. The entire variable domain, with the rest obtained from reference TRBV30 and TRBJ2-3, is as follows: SQTIHQWPATLVQPVGSPLSLECTVEGTSNPNLYWYRQAAGRGLQLLFYSVGIGQISSEVPQNLSASRPQDRQFILSSKKLLLSDSGFYLCAWSLTRTPGQGPDTQYFGPGTRLTVL.

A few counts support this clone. CDR3 coding DNA: TGCGCCAGCAGCCCCGACGGAACCCGCAATCAGCCCCAGCATTTT. Protein product: CASSPDGTRNQPQHF. The gene calls are TRBV5-1 and TRBJ1-5, with D unclear. Trimming took off 4 bases at V and 2 bases at J, with 13 bases between the two ends. Germline loops: CDR1 SGHRS, CDR2 YFSETQ. This CDR3 comprises 15 residues.